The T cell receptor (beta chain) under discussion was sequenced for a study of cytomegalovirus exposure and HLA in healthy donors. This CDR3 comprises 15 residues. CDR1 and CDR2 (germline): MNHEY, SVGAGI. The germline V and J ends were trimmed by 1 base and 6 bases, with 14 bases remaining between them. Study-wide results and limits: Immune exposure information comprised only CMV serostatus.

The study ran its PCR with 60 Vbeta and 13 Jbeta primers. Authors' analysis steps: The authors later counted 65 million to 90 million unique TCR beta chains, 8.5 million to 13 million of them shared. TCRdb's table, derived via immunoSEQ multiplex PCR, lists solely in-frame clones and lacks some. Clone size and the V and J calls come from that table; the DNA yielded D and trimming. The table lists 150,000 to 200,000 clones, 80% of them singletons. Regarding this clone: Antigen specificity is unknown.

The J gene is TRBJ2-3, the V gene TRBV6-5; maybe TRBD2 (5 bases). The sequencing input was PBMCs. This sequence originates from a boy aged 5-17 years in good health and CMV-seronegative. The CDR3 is CASSYYWENVDTQYF. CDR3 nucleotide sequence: TGTGCCAGCAGTTACTATTGGGAGAATGTGGATACGCAGTATTTT.